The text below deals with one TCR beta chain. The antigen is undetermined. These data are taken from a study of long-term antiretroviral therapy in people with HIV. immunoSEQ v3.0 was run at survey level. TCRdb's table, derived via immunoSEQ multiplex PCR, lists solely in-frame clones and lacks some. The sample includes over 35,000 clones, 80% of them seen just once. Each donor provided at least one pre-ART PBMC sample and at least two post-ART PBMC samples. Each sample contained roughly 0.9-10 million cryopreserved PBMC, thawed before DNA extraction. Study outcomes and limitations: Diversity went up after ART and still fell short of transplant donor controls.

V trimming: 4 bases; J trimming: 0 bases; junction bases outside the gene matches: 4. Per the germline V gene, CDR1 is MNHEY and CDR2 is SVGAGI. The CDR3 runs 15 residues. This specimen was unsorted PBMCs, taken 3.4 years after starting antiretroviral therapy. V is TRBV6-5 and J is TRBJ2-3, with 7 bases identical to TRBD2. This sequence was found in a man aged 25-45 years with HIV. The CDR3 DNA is TGTGCCAGCAGTTGGAGAGCGGGGAGCACAGATACGCAGTATTTT. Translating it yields CASSWRAGSTDTQYF.